These 23 T cell receptor beta chains were all obtained from the same sample, sequenced in a study of T cell repertoires in cytomegalovirus infection. These receptors lack a known antigen. In TCRdb, the reads were re-called with MiXCR into one record per CDR3 protein. Counted here are some 130,000 distinct CDR3 sequences, more than 20% occurring once; the ten biggest clones make up roughly 35%. The material sequenced was PBMCs, sequenced either directly or after in vitro stimulation (not recorded which). Receptor source: a human donor in good health (CMV status not recorded). Some clones in this sample may be carry-over from other donors' samples.

This clonotype turned up a few times. The chain has TRBV11-3 and TRBJ1-2, with 7 bases lining up with TRBD1. From germline, CDR1 is SGHNT and CDR2 YENEEA. V shed 6 bases, J shed 2 bases, and the junction held 12 bases outside the gene matches. The CDR3 contains 16 residues. CDR3 nucleotides: TGTGCCAGCAGTTACGGCGGCGGGACAGAGAACTATGGCTACACCTTC. This codes for CASSYGGGTENYGYTF.

This clonotype was recorded many times. This rearrangement joins TRBV5-1 to TRBJ2-3; 8 bases line up with TRBD1. The germline CDR1 and CDR2 sequences are SGHRS and YFSETQ. V lost 7 bases, J lost 1 base, and 8 bases stayed unmatched. The CDR3 length is 15 residues. The DNA of the CDR3 is TGCGCCAGCGGCCAGACAGGGGTAGGCACAGATACGCAGTATTTT. The encoded protein is CASGQTGVGTDTQYF.

The chain combines TRBV7-2 with TRBJ1-5, with D possibly matching TRBD1 (5 bases). Germline V gene data show CDR1 as SGHTA and CDR2 as FQGNSA. The CDR3 extends over 13 amino acids. Trimming stripped 3 bases from V and 4 bases from J, with 7 bases between. The CDR3 DNA follows: TGTGCCAGCAGCTTCGAGGGGAATCAGCCCCAGCATTTT. This encodes CASSFEGNQPQHF.

The chain employs TRBV24-1 and TRBJ2-1, with 7 nucleotides matching TRBD1. The CDR3 is made up of 15 amino acids. J was trimmed by 1 base and V by 5 bases; bases with no gene match: 4. Germline CDR1 is KGHDR and CDR2 is SFDVKD. The CDR3 DNA follows: TGTGCCACCAGTGCCGACAGGGCATCCTACAATGAGCAGTTCTTC. This translates into CATSADRASYNEQFF.

The rearrangement links TRBV7-2 to TRBJ1-5; 10 bases agree with TRBD1. V was pared by 6 bases and J by 6 bases, with 8 bases of the junction left unmatched. Germline V gene data show CDR1 as SGHTA and CDR2 as FQGNSA. The CDR3 sequence is 15 residues long. CDR3 bases: TGTGCCAGCAGTCGACCCGGGACAGGGGTTCAGCCCCAGCATTTT. It is translated as CASSRPGTGVQPQHF.

The genes are TRBV11-3 and TRBJ2-2; 7 bases line up with TRBD2. This CDR3 spans 16 amino acids. With 5 bases clipped from V and 1 base from J, the junction kept 7 bases outside the gene matches. The germline CDR1 and CDR2 sequences are SGHNT and YENEEA. The CDR3 sequence is CASSPAPSGNTGELFF. The DNA of the CDR3 is TGTGCCAGCAGCCCGGCGCCTAGCGGGAACACCGGGGAGCTGTTTTTT. Supplemented by reference TRBV11-3 and TRBJ2-2, the full variable domain reads EAGVVQSPRYKIIEKKQPVAFWCNPISGHNTLYWYLQNLGQGPELLIRYENEEAVDDSQLPKDRFSAERLKGVDSTLKIQPAELGDSAVYLCASSPAPSGNTGELFFGEGSRLTVL.

This clonotype showed up just a few times. The chain recombines TRBV7-2 with TRBJ1-2; D call uncertain. Germline CDR1 reads SGHTA; CDR2 reads FQGNSA. This CDR3 has 16 amino acids. V was trimmed by 5 bases and J by 1 base, leaving 17 bases between them. The DNA for the CDR3 is TGTGCCAGCAGCCTACAGAGTCCGGGATTTAACTATGGCTACACCTTC. It is translated as CASSLQSPGFNYGYTF. Looking up the rest from reference TRBV7-2 and TRBJ1-2 gives the full variable domain: GAGVSQSPSNKVTEKGKDVELRCDPISGHTALYWYRQSLGQGLEFLIYFQGNSAPDKSGLPSDRFSAERTGGSVSTLTIQRTQQEDSAVYLCASSLQSPGFNYGYTFGSGTRLTVV.

The chain recombines TRBV20-1 with TRBJ2-5, with 8 bases that match TRBD2. Trimming removed 6 bases from V and 2 bases from J; junction bases left unmatched: 5. The germline gives CDR1 DFQATT, CDR2 SNEGSKA (reference sequence). This CDR3 is built from 13 residues. For the CDR3, the DNA is TGCAGTGCCCTAACTAGCGGACAAGAGACCCAGTACTTC. Encoded protein: CSALTSGQETQYF.

This clonotype was detected many times. The chain uses TRBV7-2 and TRBJ2-7; TRBD1 or TRBD2 may be the D gene (6 bases each). CDR1 and CDR2 (germline): SGHTA, FQGNSA. Between the trimmed V and J ends, which lost 1 base and 2 bases, there was a span of 18 bases. This CDR3 comprises 17 residues. The CDR3 sequence is CASSLVVPGAQTYEQYF. CDR3 coding DNA: TGTGCCAGCAGCTTAGTAGTTCCGGGGGCACAAACCTACGAGCAGTACTTC.

V is TRBV5-4 and J is TRBJ2-1; D is perhaps TRBD1 (6 bases). The CDR3 runs to 13 residues. Trimming took off 4 bases at V and 7 bases at J, with 12 bases between the two ends. Germline assignment: CDR1 SGHNT and CDR2 YYREEE (reference sequence). CDR3 coding DNA: TGTGCCAGCAGCCTCCCTGGACAGAATGAGCAGTTCTTC. Translation gives CASSLPGQNEQFF.

This clonotype has a count of ten or more. The chain combines TRBV19 with TRBJ2-1; perhaps TRBD2 as D (6 bases). CDR1 is LNHDA, CDR2 SQIVND, per germline (reference sequence). With 2 bases removed from V and 0 bases from J, the gap between germline ends came to 11 bases. The CDR3 runs 16 residues. CDR3 sequence (DNA): TGTGCCAGTAGTATATGGGGGGTTAGCTCCTACAATGAGCAGTTCTTC. Protein product: CASSIWGVSSYNEQFF.

This clonotype has at least ten counts. The chain combines TRBV7-2 with TRBJ2-3, with 7 bases lining up with TRBD1. The CDR3 runs to 13 residues. Germline V gene lookup returns CDR1 SGHTA and CDR2 FQGNSA. Losses at the gene ends were 4 bases for V and 8 bases for J; bases not matched to a gene: 6. The CDR3 sequence is CASSSDRVGTQYF. The CDR3 nucleotides are TGTGCCAGCAGCTCCGACAGGGTCGGTACGCAGTATTTT. Full variable domain (missing parts from reference TRBV7-2 and TRBJ2-3): GAGVSQSPSNKVTEKGKDVELRCDPISGHTALYWYRQSLGQGLEFLIYFQGNSAPDKSGLPSDRFSAERTGGSVSTLTIQRTQQEDSAVYLCASSSDRVGTQYFGPGTRLTVL.

This clonotype was detected ten times or more. This chain links TRBV7-2 with TRBJ2-1; D perhaps matches TRBD2 (6 bases). Germline-derived CDR1 and CDR2 are SGHTA and FQGNSA. The CDR3 consists of 15 residues. V lost 1 base and J lost 0, with 7 bases in between. CDR3 loop: CASSLDGSSYNEQFF. The CDR3 coding sequence is TGTGCCAGCAGCTTAGACGGGAGCTCCTACAATGAGCAGTTCTTC.

This clonotype has ten or more counts. The chain employs TRBV7-2 and TRBJ2-1, with D possibly being TRBD2 (5 bases). Trimming took 6 bases from V and 6 from J, leaving 12 bases between them. Germline CDR1 and CDR2: SGHTA and FQGNSA. This CDR3 spans 13 amino acids. This chain's CDR3 is CASSYLASNEQFF. In DNA form, the CDR3 reads TGTGCCAGCAGTTACCTAGCCTCCAATGAGCAGTTCTTC.

This chain joins TRBV7-8 and TRBJ2-3, with D hard to call. Trimming removed 5 bases at V and 0 bases at J, with 15 bases between. The CDR3 consists of 16 residues. Germline CDR1 and CDR2: SGHVS and FQNEAQ. The CDR3 bases are TGTGCCAGCAGCCCGAAGGCTGGAACTAGCACAGATACGCAGTATTTT. As protein: CASSPKAGTSTDTQYF. Drawing the rest from reference TRBV7-8 and TRBJ2-3, the complete variable domain is GAGVSQSPRYKVAKRGQDVALRCDPISGHVSLFWYQQALGQGPEFLTYFQNEAQLDKSGLPSDRFFAERPEGSVSTLKIQRTQQEDSAVYLCASSPKAGTSTDTQYFGPGTRLTVL.

The chain couples TRBV27 to TRBJ1-5; D is possibly TRBD1 (6 bases). Trimming shortened V by 5 bases and J by 6 bases, and 17 bases separated the two germline ends. Germline V gene lookup returns CDR1 MNHEY and CDR2 SMNVEV (reference sequence). The CDR3 sequence is 15 residues long. In nucleotides, the CDR3 is TGTGCCAGCAGTCTTTGGGGAGGGGGGGGTCAGCCCCAGCATTTT. It is translated as CASSLWGGGGQPQHF.

The chain uses TRBV15 and TRBJ1-5; TRBD1 might be the D (5 bases). Trimming removed 6 bases at V and 4 bases at J, with 16 bases between. CDR1 LNHNV and CDR2 YYDKDF come from the germline V gene (reference sequence). There are 15 residues in the CDR3. CDR3 nucleotides: TGTGCCACCAGTAGACAGTCGGACGGGAATCAGCCCCAGCATTTT. This translates into CATSRQSDGNQPQHF.

This clonotype was found many times. V usage is TRBV6-1 and J usage is TRBJ2-2; the match to TRBD2 covers 15 bases. Germline V CDR1 and CDR2: MNHNS, SASEGT. The ends lost 5 bases at V and 0 bases at J; junction bases unmatched: 7. The CDR3 is 19 amino acids. The CDR3 sequence is CASSQRWTSGRANTGELFF. In nucleotides, the CDR3 is TGTGCCAGCAGTCAACGGTGGACTAGCGGGAGGGCGAACACCGGGGAGCTGTTTTTT.

This clonotype has only a few counts. The rearrangement links TRBV7-6 to TRBJ1-3, with D hard to call. The CDR3 sequence is 18 residues long. Trimming removed 1 base at V and 5 bases at J, with 21 bases between. In germline, CDR1 is SGHVS, CDR2 FNYEAQ. The CDR3 protein is CASSLETRGALVRNTIYF. The CDR3 nucleotides are TGTGCCAGCAGCTTAGAGACTCGGGGAGCTCTCGTCCGAAACACCATATATTTT. The whole variable domain, remainder taken from reference TRBV7-6 and TRBJ1-3, is GAGVSQSPRYKVTKRGQDVALRCDPISGHVSLYWYRQALGQGPEFLTYFNYEAQQDKSGLPNDRFSAERPEGSISTLTIQRTEQRDSAMYRCASSLETRGALVRNTIYFGEGSWLTVV.

The rearrangement joins TRBV12-3 or TRBV12-4 to TRBJ2-2; D is uncertain. V lost 5 bases to trimming and J lost 0 bases, with 7 bases between them. The CDR3 extends over 14 amino acids. The CDR3 region is CASSTTTNTGELFF. The CDR3, as DNA: TGTGCCAGCAGTACTACGACGAACACCGGGGAGCTGTTTTTT.

The rearrangement joins TRBV30 to TRBJ2-1, with TRBD2 identical over 12 bases. CDR1 and CDR2 (germline): GTSNPN, SVGIG (reference sequence). The ends lost 1 base at V and 4 bases at J; junction bases unmatched: 14. This CDR3 has 19 amino acids. The CDR3 protein is CAWSGGLAGGLHGYNEQFF. Here the CDR3 DNA reads TGTGCCTGGAGTGGTGGCCTAGCGGGAGGGCTCCATGGATACAATGAGCAGTTCTTC.

The rearrangement links TRBV7-9 to TRBJ2-7, with D hard to call. This CDR3 is built from 12 residues. Germline CDR1 is SEHNR and CDR2 is FQNEAQ (reference sequence). Trimming cost V 7 bases and J 6 bases, with 13 bases left between them. CDR3: CASTSISVEQYF. The CDR3 DNA reads as TGTGCCAGCACCTCAATCTCGGTCGAGCAGTACTTC.

The chain uses TRBV20-1 and TRBJ2-7, with 7 bases identical to TRBD1. Per germline, CDR1 DFQATT and CDR2 SNEGSKA (reference sequence). CDR3 length equals 14 residues. Trimming cost V 6 bases and J 0 bases; bases outside gene matches: 8. In DNA, the CDR3 is TGCAGTGCCTCCCTGGGACAGCGCTCCTACGAGCAGTACTTC. Translated, it gives CSASLGQRSYEQYF.